This T cell receptor beta chain is drawn from a study of T cell repertoires in cytomegalovirus infection. There are 12 residues in the CDR3. J was trimmed by 10 bases and V by 5 bases; bases with no gene match: 5. Germline V gene sequence: CDR1 MNHEY, CDR2 SVGAGI. Of note for this clonotype: No antigen is known for it.

TCRdb processed the reads anew with MiXCR; each CDR3 protein has one entry. The repertoire holds roughly 170,000 distinct CDR3 sequences, with about 20% as singletons. The chain joins TRBV6-5 to TRBJ1-1; TRBD1 matches at 9 bases. The sample consisted of CD8+ T cells from cultured PBMCs, taken from culture after CMV antigen stimulation. The TCR originated in a human donor in good health (CMV status not recorded). Some clones in this sample may be carry-over from other donors' samples. The CDR3 loop is CASSVQGATAFF. The CDR3 DNA follows: TGTGCCAGCAGTGTACAGGGGGCAACAGCTTTCTTT.